This TCR beta chain comes out of a study of T-cell reconstitution after alpha-beta-depleted transplantation in children. Germline loops: CDR1 SQVTM, CDR2 ANQGSEA. V gave up 5 bases and J gave up 5 bases, with 12 bases separating them. The CDR3 runs 13 residues. Unique molecular identifiers tagged the TCRbeta library. One entry per CDR3 protein, called by TCRdb with MiXCR from the PCR reads. The sample records over 150,000 distinct CDR3 sequences, roughly 15% being singletons. This clonotype was recorded many times. Sequences were derived from PBMCs from the stem cell graft donor, sampled from the stem cell graft. The V gene is TRBV29-1, the J gene TRBJ2-2; D remains ambiguous. The TCR comes from a human donor who donated a stem cell graft to a child with acute lymphoblastic leukemia. The CDR3 nucleotides are TGCAGCGTTAGCCCAGGAAGGACCGGGGAGCTGTTTTTT. Its protein is CSVSPGRTGELFF.